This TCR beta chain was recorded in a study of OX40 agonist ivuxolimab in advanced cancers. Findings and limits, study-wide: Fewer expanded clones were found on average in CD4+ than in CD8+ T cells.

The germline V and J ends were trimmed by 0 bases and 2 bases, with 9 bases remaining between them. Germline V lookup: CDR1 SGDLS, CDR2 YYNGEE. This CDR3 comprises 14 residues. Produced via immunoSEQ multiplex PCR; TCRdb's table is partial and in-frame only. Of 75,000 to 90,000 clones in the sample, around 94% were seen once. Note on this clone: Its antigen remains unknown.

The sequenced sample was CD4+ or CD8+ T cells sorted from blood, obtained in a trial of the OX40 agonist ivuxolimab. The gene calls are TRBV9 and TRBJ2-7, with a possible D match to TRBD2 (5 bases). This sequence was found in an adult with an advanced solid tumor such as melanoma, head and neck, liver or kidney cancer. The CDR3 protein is CASSVVDSPYEQYF. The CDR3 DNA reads TGTGCCAGCAGCGTAGTGGACTCTCCCTACGAGCAGTACTTC.